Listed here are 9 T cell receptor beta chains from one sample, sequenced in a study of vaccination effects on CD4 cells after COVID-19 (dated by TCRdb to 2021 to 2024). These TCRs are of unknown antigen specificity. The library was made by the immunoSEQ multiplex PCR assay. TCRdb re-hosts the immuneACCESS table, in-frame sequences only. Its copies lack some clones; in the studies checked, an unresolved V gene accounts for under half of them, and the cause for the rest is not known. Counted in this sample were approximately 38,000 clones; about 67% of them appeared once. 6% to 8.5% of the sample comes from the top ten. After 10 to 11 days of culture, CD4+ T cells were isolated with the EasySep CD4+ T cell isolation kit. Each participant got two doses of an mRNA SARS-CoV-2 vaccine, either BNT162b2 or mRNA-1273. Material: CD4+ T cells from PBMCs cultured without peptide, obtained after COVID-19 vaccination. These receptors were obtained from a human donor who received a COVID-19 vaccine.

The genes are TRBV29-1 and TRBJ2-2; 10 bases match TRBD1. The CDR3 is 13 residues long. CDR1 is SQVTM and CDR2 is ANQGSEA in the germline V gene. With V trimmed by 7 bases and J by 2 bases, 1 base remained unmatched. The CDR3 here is CSGQGANTGELFF. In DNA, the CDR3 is TGCAGCGGACAGGGGGCAAACACCGGGGAGCTGTTTTTT.

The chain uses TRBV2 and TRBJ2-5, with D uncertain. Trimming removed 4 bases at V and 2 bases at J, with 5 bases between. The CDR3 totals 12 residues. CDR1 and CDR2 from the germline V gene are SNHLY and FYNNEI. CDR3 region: CASSVLQETQYF. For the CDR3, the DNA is TGTGCCAGCAGTGTACTGCAAGAGACCCAGTACTTC.

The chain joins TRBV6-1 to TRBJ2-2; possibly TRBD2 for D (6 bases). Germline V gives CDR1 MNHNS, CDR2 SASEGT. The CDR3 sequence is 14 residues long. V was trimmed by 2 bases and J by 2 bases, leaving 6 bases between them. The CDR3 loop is CASSETSNTGELFF. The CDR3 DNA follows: TGTGCCAGCAGTGAAACTAGCAACACCGGGGAGCTGTTTTTT.

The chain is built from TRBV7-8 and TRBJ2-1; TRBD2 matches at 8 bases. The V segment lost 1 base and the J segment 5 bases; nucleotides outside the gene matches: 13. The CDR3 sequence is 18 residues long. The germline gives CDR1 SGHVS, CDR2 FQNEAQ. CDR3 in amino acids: CASSLVGLDLAGNNEQFF. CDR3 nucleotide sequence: TGTGCCAGCAGCTTAGTGGGACTAGATCTCGCCGGTAACAATGAGCAGTTCTTC.

DNA for the CDR3: TGTGCCAGCAGCTTACAGGGACTCGTCAATGAGCAGTTCTTC. Its protein is CASSLQGLVNEQFF. The gene calls are TRBV7-9 and TRBJ2-1, with D perhaps TRBD2 (6 bases). Looked up from germline, CDR1 is SEHNR and CDR2 is FQNEAQ (reference sequence). Between the trimmed V and J ends, which lost 2 bases and 6 bases, there was a span of 11 bases. The CDR3 contains 14 residues.

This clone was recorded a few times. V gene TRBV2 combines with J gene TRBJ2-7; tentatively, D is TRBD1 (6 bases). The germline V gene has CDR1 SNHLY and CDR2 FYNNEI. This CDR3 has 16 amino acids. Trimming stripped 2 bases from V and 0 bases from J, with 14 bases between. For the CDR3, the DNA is TGTGCCAGCAGTGAATTTGGCAGGGGAAGCTCCTACGAGCAGTACTTC. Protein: CASSEFGRGSSYEQYF.

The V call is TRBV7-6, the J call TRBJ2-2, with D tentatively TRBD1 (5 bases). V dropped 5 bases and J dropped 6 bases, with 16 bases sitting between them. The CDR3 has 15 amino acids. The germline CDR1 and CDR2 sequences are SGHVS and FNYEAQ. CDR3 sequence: CASSPLQGRAGELFF. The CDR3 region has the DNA TGTGCCAGCAGCCCCCTTCAGGGTAGGGCCGGGGAGCTGTTTTTT.

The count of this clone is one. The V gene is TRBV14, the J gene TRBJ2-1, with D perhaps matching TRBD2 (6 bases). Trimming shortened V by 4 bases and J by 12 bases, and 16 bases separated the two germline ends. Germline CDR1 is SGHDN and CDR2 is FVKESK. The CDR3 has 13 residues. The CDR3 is CASSPQSGSGQFF. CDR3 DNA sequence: TGTGCCAGCAGCCCTCAGAGCGGGTCGGGGCAGTTCTTC.

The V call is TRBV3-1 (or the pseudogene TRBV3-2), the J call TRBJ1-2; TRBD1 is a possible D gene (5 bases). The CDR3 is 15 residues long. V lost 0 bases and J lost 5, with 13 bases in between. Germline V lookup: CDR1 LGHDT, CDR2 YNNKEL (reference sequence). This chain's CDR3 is CASSQDQGLGYGYTF. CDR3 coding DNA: TGTGCCAGCAGCCAAGATCAGGGACTTGGTTATGGCTACACCTTC.